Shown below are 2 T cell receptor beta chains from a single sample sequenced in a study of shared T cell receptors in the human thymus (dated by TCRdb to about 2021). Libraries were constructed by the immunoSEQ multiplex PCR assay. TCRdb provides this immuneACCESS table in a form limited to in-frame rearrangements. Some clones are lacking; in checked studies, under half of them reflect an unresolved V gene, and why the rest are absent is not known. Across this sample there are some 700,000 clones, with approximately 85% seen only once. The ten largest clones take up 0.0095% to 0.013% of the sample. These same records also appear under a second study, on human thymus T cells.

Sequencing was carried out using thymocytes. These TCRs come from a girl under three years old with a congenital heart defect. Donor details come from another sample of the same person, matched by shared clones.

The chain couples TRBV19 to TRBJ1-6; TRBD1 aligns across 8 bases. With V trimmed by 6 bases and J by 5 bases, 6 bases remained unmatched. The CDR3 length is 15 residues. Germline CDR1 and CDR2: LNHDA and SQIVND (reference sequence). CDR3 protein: CASRPTGGNNSPLHF. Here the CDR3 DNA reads TGTGCCAGTAGGCCCACAGGGGGTAATAATTCACCCCTCCACTTT. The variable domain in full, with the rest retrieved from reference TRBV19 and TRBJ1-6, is DGGITQSPKYLFRKEGQNVTLSCEQNLNHDAMYWYRQDPGQGLRLIYYSQIVNDFQKGDIAEGYSVSREKKESFPLTVTSAQKNPTAFYLCASRPTGGNNSPLHFGNGTRLTVT.

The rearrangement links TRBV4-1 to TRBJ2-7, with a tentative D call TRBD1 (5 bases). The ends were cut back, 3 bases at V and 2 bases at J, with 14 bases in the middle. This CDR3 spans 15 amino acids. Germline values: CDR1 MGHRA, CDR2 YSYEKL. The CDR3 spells CASSQYGQNAYEQYF. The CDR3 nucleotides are TGCGCCAGCAGCCAGTACGGACAAAACGCCTACGAGCAGTACTTC.